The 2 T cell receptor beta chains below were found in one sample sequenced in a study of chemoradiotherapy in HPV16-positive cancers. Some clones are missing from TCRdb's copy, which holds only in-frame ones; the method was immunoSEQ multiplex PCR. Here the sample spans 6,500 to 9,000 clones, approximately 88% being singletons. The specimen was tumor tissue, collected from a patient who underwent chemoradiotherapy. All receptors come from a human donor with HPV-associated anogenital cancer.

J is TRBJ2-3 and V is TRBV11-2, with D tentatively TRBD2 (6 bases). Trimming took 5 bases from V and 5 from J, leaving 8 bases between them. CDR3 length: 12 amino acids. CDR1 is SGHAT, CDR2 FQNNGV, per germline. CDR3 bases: TGTGCCAGCAGCCCTAGCGTAGATACGCAGTATTTT. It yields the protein CASSPSVDTQYF.

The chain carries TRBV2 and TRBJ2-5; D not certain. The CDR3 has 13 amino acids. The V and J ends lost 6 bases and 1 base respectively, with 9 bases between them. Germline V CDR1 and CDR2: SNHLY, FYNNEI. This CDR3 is CASRIEAQETQYF. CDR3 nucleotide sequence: TGTGCCAGCAGGATAGAGGCCCAAGAGACCCAGTACTTC.